The present entry profiles one T cell receptor (beta chain) with its context. This record comes from a study of T cell changes during pregnancy in multiple sclerosis. Some clones are missing from TCRdb's copy, which holds only in-frame ones; the method was immunoSEQ multiplex PCR. The data show about 70,000 clones, about nine tenths seen once. CDR1 and CDR2 from the germline V gene are LNHDA and SQIVND (reference sequence). V gave up 8 bases and J gave up 4 bases; unmatched junction bases: 14. This CDR3 is 16 amino acids long. This clonotype was sampled from a female donor with multiple sclerosis, enrolled in a pregnancy study. The rearrangement links TRBV19 to TRBJ1-2; 9 bases map to TRBD1. The sample was peripheral blood, taken in the first trimester of pregnancy. The CDR3 is CASDDPRGTGIYGYTF. Written as DNA, the CDR3 is TGTGCCAGTGATGATCCCCGGGGGACAGGGATCTATGGCTACACCTTC.